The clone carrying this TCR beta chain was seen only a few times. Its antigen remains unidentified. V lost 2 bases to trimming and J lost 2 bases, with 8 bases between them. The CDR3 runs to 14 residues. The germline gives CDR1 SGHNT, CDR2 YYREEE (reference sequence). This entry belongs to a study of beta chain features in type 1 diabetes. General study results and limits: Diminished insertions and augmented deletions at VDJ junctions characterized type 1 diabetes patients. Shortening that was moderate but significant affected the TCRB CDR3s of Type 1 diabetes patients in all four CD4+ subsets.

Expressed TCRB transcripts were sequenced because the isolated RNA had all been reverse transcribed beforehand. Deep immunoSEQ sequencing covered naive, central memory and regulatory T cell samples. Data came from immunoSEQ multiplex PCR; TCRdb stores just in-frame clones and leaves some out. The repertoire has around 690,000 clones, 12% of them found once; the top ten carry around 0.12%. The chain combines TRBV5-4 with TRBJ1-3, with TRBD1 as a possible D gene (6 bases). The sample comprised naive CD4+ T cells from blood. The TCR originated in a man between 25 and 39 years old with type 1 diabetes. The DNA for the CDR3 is TGTGCCAGCAGCTTAGGACAGACTGGAAACACCATATATTTT. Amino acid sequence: CASSLGQTGNTIYF.